Below, 15 T cell receptor beta chains from the same sample are listed, as sequenced in a study of shared clonotypes between healthy human individuals. Profiling relied on immunoSEQ multiplex PCR, and the TCRdb table lists in-frame clones only, not all of them. The sample yields about 1 million clones, around 76% seen once. The specimen sequenced was memory CD4+ T cells sorted from blood. The sample's subset: CD45RA-negative fraction. The source of these receptors is a man younger than 35 in good health.

The chain couples TRBV5-3 to TRBJ2-1; 7 nucleotides align to TRBD1. TRBV5-3 is reported as an ORF; its role is uncertain. The CDR3 runs to 13 residues. V shed 8 bases and J 4 bases; nucleotides not matched to a gene: 6. CDR3: CARGKGAYNEQFF. CDR3 nucleotide sequence: TGTGCCAGGGGGAAGGGGGCATACAATGAGCAGTTCTTC.

DNA of the CDR3: TGTGCCAGCGGGGGGCCAAACACTGAAGCTTTCTTT. Its protein product is CASGGPNTEAFF. The V call is TRBV6-5, the J call TRBJ1-1; maybe TRBD1 (6 bases). The CDR3 loop spans 12 amino acids. The V end lost 8 bases, the J end lost 2 bases, and 9 bases lay between the germline ends. The germline gives CDR1 MNHEY, CDR2 SVGAGI.

This chain connects TRBV30 to TRBJ1-3; D is uncertain. This CDR3 is 14 amino acids long. CDR1 is GTSNPN and CDR2 is SVGIG in the germline V gene (reference sequence). V gave up 5 bases and J gave up 4 bases, with 15 bases separating them. CDR3 loop: CAWVTSSGGNTIYF. The CDR3 DNA reads TGTGCCTGGGTGACATCTTCTGGCGGAAACACCATATATTTT.

Turning to this clone: Other nucleotide sequences in the sample specify the same CDR3. The CDR3 spells CASSFSGRIQETQYF. Here the CDR3 DNA reads TGTGCCAGCAGCTTTAGCGGGAGAATCCAAGAGACCCAGTACTTC. This chain joins TRBV7-2 and TRBJ2-5; the match to TRBD2 covers 9 bases. The J segment lost 1 base and the V segment lost 3 bases, leaving 3 bases of the junction unmatched. The CDR3 spans 15 residues. The germline gives CDR1 SGHTA, CDR2 FQGNSA.

In DNA, the CDR3 is TGTGCCAGCAGCTTAGTGTCCGCGGGGATTAGCTATGGCTACACCTTC. Amino acids: CASSLVSAGISYGYTF. The J gene is TRBJ1-2, the V gene TRBV11-3; D not resolved. V lost 1 base and J 4 bases, leaving 16 bases between the germline ends. Germline V CDR1 and CDR2: SGHNT, YENEEA. The CDR3 contains 16 residues.

The chain has TRBV7-9 and TRBJ1-1; 10 bases line up with TRBD1. CDR3 size: 18 residues. With 3 bases clipped from V and 5 bases from J, the junction kept 15 bases outside the gene matches. Germline CDR1 and CDR2: SEHNR and FQNEAQ (reference sequence). The CDR3 sequence: CASSFANRDRGFKTEAFF. In DNA, the CDR3 is TGTGCCAGCAGCTTCGCAAACCGGGACAGGGGTTTTAAGACTGAAGCTTTCTTT.

The V gene is TRBV6-1, the J gene TRBJ1-1; 7 nucleotides agree with TRBD1. This CDR3 has 13 amino acids. With V trimmed by 4 bases and J by 5 bases, 4 bases remained unmatched. CDR1 and CDR2 (germline): MNHNS, SASEGT. In nucleotides, the CDR3 is TGTGCCAGCAGTGGACAGGGTAAGACTGAAGCTTTCTTT. This encodes CASSGQGKTEAFF.

A note on this clone: This same CDR3 is encoded by further DNA sequences in the sample. The chain carries TRBV27 and TRBJ1-2; unclear D gene. Per germline, CDR1 MNHEY and CDR2 SMNVEV (reference sequence). The CDR3 runs to 13 residues. Trimming shortened V by 2 bases and J by 4 bases, and 8 bases separated the two germline ends. This chain's CDR3 is CASSLRGGYGYTF. CDR3 in DNA: TGTGCCAGCAGTTTACGGGGAGGCTATGGCTACACCTTC.

V and J are TRBV4-1 and TRBJ2-5; 11 nucleotides line up with TRBD1. V lost 5 bases, J lost 5 bases, and 13 bases stayed unmatched. Germline V CDR1 and CDR2: MGHRA, YSYEKL. The CDR3 loop spans 17 amino acids. CDR3 in DNA: TGCGCCAGCAGCGCATCAGCTTCCGGGACAGGGGGGGAGACCCAGTACTTC. It yields the protein CASSASASGTGGETQYF.

V and J are TRBV7-2 and TRBJ2-3, with 12 positions matching TRBD2. The CDR3 consists of 16 residues. Trimming cost V 5 bases and J 4 bases; bases outside gene matches: 7. The germline gives CDR1 SGHTA, CDR2 FQGNSA. Here the CDR3 reads CASSKLAGGLADTQYF. DNA of the CDR3: TGTGCCAGCAGCAAACTAGCGGGGGGCTTGGCAGATACGCAGTATTTT.

This sequence joins TRBV5-4 and TRBJ2-5; 9 bases match TRBD2. V dropped 2 bases and J dropped 5; count of bases not matched to a gene: 7. The CDR3 runs to 15 residues. Per germline, CDR1 SGHNT and CDR2 YYREEE (reference sequence). CDR3 DNA: TGTGCCAGCAGCTTTGGGACTAGCTCGTTGGAGACCCAGTACTTC. Translating gives CASSFGTSSLETQYF.

The CDR3 sequence is CASSFWRGSYNEQFF. CDR3 nucleotide sequence: TGTGCCAGCAGCTTCTGGCGGGGCTCCTACAATGAGCAGTTCTTC. This sequence joins TRBV7-8 and TRBJ2-1; D perhaps matches TRBD2 (6 bases). CDR1 is SGHVS, CDR2 FQNEAQ, per germline. This CDR3 is 15 amino acids long. Trimming took 3 bases from V and 0 from J, leaving 9 bases between them.

The chain is built from TRBV5-6 and TRBJ2-3, with TRBD2 as a possible D gene (6 bases). The CDR3 sequence is 15 residues long. With 2 bases removed from V and 4 bases from J, the gap between germline ends came to 14 bases. CDR1 SGHDT and CDR2 YYEEEE come from the germline V gene. The CDR3 sequence is CASSFLGGKADTQYF. The CDR3 region has the DNA TGTGCCAGCAGCTTTCTGGGGGGTAAGGCAGATACGCAGTATTTT.

This CDR3 is CASSFGQGAEGYTF. CDR3 DNA: TGTGCCAGCAGCTTTGGACAGGGGGCAGAAGGCTACACCTTC. The chain joins TRBV7-9 to TRBJ1-2; 11 positions match TRBD1. The CDR3 consists of 14 residues. Trimming removed 3 bases from V and 8 bases from J; junction bases left unmatched: 5. Looked up from germline, CDR1 is SEHNR and CDR2 is FQNEAQ (reference sequence). The full variable domain, its missing parts supplied by reference TRBV7-9 and TRBJ1-2, is DTGVSQNPRHKITKRGQNVTFRCDPISEHNRLYWYRQTLGQGPEFLTYFQNEAQLEKSRLLSDRFSAERPKGSFSTLEIQRTEQGDSAMYLCASSFGQGAEGYTFGSGTRLTVV.

The chain couples TRBV7-9 to TRBJ2-1; either TRBD1 or TRBD2 may supply D (5 bases each). The V end was cut by 4 bases, the J end by 14 bases, with 12 bases between. The CDR3 consists of 11 residues. Germline values: CDR1 SEHNR, CDR2 FQNEAQ (reference sequence). The CDR3 bases are TGTGCCAGCAGCTCGGGGCCCCGGAAGTTCTTC. Its translation: CASSSGPRKFF.